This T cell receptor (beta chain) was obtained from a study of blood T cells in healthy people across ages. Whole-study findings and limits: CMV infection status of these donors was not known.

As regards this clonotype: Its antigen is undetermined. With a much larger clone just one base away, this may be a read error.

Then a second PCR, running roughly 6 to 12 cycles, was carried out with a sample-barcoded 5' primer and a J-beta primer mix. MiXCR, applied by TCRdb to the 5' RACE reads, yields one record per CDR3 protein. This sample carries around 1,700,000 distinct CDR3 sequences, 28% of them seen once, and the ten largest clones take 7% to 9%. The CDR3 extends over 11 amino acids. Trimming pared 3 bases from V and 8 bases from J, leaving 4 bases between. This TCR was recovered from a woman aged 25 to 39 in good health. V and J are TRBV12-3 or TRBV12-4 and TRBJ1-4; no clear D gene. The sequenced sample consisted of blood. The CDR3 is CASSFLEKLFF. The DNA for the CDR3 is TGTGCCAGCAGTTTTCTGGAAAAACTGTTTTTT.